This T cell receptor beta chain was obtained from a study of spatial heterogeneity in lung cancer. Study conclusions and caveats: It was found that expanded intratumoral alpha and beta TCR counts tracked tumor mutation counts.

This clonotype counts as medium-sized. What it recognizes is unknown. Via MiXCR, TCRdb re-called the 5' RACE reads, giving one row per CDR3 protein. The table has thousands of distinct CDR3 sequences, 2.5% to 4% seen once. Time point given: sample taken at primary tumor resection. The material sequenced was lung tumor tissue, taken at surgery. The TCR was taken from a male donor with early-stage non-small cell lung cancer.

This CDR3 reads CASNLGQSTNEKLFF. CDR3 nucleotides: TGTGCCAGTAACCTCGGACAGTCAACTAATGAAAAACTGTTTTTT. The genes are TRBV19 and TRBJ1-4, with D possibly being TRBD1 (6 bases). Germline V gives CDR1 LNHDA, CDR2 SQIVND (reference sequence). This CDR3 spans 15 amino acids. Trimming stripped 7 bases from V and 0 bases from J, with 12 bases between.